This section outlines one T cell receptor (beta chain) sequence together with its context. Its target is not known. This specimen belongs to a study of OX40 agonist ivuxolimab in advanced cancers. Study background: Treatment of patients was with ivuxolimab, an agonistic anti-OX40 (CD134) antibody. Patients got intravenous ivuxolimab at 0.01 to 10 mg/kg every 2 weeks. People who had prior anti-PD-1, anti-PD-L1 or anti-CTLA-4 therapy could take part, and around 43% had some. Study-level points and caveats: At 0.1 to 3.0 mg/kg, CD4+ and CD8+ blood T cells expanded clonally by week 6.

Assay used: immunoSEQ multiplex PCR; TCRdb lists only in-frame clones, some missing. The data show about 100,000 clones, about nine tenths seen once. The CDR3 runs to 14 residues. CDR1 is SGHVS, CDR2 FNYEAQ, per germline. With V trimmed by 3 bases and J by 4 bases, 3 bases remained unmatched. Sample: CD4+ or CD8+ T cells sorted from blood, taken in a trial of the OX40 agonist ivuxolimab. This sequence joins TRBV7-6 and TRBJ2-5; 9 nucleotides line up with TRBD2. This receptor was identified in an adult with an advanced solid tumor such as melanoma, head and neck, liver or kidney cancer. CDR3 region: CASSLVSGGETQYF. In DNA, the CDR3 is TGTGCCAGCAGCTTGGTTAGCGGGGGAGAGACCCAGTACTTC.